This entry lists 11 T cell receptor beta chains sequenced from one sample in a study of T cell responses to AZD1222 COVID-19 vaccine. TCRdb's copy holds only in-frame clones and misses some; the assay was immunoSEQ multiplex PCR. The data hold approximately 74,000 clones, with more than 80% observed a single time. Material: peripheral blood, obtained on day 0 of AZD1222 vaccination. Receptor source: an adult in good health.

This chain joins TRBV7-9 and TRBJ1-3; D is possibly TRBD1 (5 bases). CDR3 length equals 15 residues. V lost 4 bases to trimming and J lost 0 bases, with 10 bases between them. Germline assignment: CDR1 SEHNR and CDR2 FQNEAQ (reference sequence). The CDR3 here is CASSYLDSSGNTIYF. The CDR3, as DNA: TGTGCCAGCAGCTACCTCGACAGCTCTGGAAACACCATATATTTT.

The chain combines TRBV27 with TRBJ2-1; D may match TRBD1 or TRBD2 (5 bases each). The CDR3 sequence is 13 residues long. Germline CDR1 and CDR2: MNHEY and SMNVEV (reference sequence). Between the trimmed V and J ends, which lost 3 bases and 5 bases, there was a span of 8 bases. The CDR3 coding sequence is TGTGCCAGCAGTTTGGGGCGGGACAATGAGCAGTTCTTC. Residues: CASSLGRDNEQFF.

The chain has TRBV4-2 and TRBJ2-7; D possibly corresponds to TRBD2 (5 bases). Germline-derived CDR1 and CDR2 are LGHNA and YNFKEQ. The CDR3 extends over 13 amino acids. Between the trimmed V and J ends, which lost 0 bases and 4 bases, there was a span of 7 bases. This CDR3 is CASSQDRGYEQYF. The CDR3 DNA reads as TGTGCCAGCAGCCAAGATCGGGGTTACGAGCAGTACTTC.

The rearrangement joins TRBV9 to TRBJ2-7, with 8 bases that match TRBD1. Germline loops: CDR1 SGDLS, CDR2 YYNGEE. The CDR3 covers 16 residues. The ends lost 4 bases at V and 1 base at J; junction bases unmatched: 10. The chain's CDR3 is CASSPQGRGLSYEQYF. Here the CDR3 DNA reads TGTGCCAGCAGCCCCCAAGGCAGGGGGCTATCCTACGAGCAGTACTTC.

This clone was detected only once. The chain carries TRBV24-1 and TRBJ2-5; 12 nucleotides agree with TRBD1. The V and J ends lost 1 base and 0 bases, in that order; junction bases with no gene match: 2. CDR1 and CDR2 (germline): KGHDR, SFDVKD. This CDR3 is 17 amino acids long. The CDR3 sequence is CATSDLGTGGNQETQYF. The CDR3 nucleotides are TGTGCCACCAGTGATTTAGGGACAGGGGGCAACCAAGAGACCCAGTACTTC.

V usage is TRBV11-3 and J usage is TRBJ2-2; 9 positions agree with TRBD1. The V gene's germline CDR1 is SGHNT and CDR2 YENEEA. The CDR3 extends over 14 amino acids. The ends lost 4 bases at V and 6 bases at J; junction bases unmatched: 3. DNA of the CDR3: TGTGCCAGCAGCTCCCGGACAGGGGCCGGGGAGCTGTTTTTT. As protein: CASSSRTGAGELFF.

V and J are TRBV9 and TRBJ2-3, with D uncertain. The CDR3 contains 14 residues. V gave up 3 bases and J gave up 1 base, with 9 bases separating them. Germline V lookup: CDR1 SGDLS, CDR2 YYNGEE. The CDR3, as DNA: TGTGCCAGCAGCGGAAAACTCCGCACAGATACGCAGTATTTT. Protein: CASSGKLRTDTQYF.

The rearrangement links TRBV6-5 to TRBJ2-7, with TRBD2 as a possible D gene (6 bases). V was pared by 7 bases and J by 7 bases, with 20 bases between. The CDR3 totals 14 residues. Germline V CDR1 and CDR2: MNHEY, SVGAGI. Written as DNA, the CDR3 is TGTGCCAGCACCCAGGACGGGGGTCCTCGAGAGCAGTACTTC. Translated: CASTQDGGPREQYF.

The chain couples TRBV7-6 to TRBJ2-1, with D maybe TRBD1 (7 bases). V was pared by 2 bases and J by 7 bases, with 21 bases between. The length of the CDR3 is 17 residues. Per germline, CDR1 SGHVS and CDR2 FNYEAQ. CDR3 coding DNA: TGTGCCAGCAGCTTAAAAAAGATCGGGCCAGGGGGGAATGAGCAGTTCTTC. Its translation is CASSLKKIGPGGNEQFF.

The chain couples TRBV4-2 to TRBJ2-3; 7 nucleotides line up with TRBD2. The CDR3 totals 16 residues. Germline V CDR1 and CDR2: LGHNA, YNFKEQ. V shed 4 bases, J shed 0 bases, and the junction held 7 bases outside the gene matches. CDR3 nucleotide sequence: TGTGCCAGCAGCCCCTCTGGGGGGGGGAGCACAGATACGCAGTATTTT. It translates to CASSPSGGGSTDTQYF.

The chain uses TRBV6-5 and TRBJ1-2; possible D gene TRBD1, 5 bases. Trimming left V 0 bases short and J 8 bases short, with 13 bases between. This CDR3 is built from 14 residues. Germline V gene sequence: CDR1 MNHEY, CDR2 SVGAGI. Here the CDR3 reads CASSYSGPRGGYTF. The CDR3 nucleotides are TGTGCCAGCAGTTACTCTGGCCCTAGGGGAGGCTACACCTTC.